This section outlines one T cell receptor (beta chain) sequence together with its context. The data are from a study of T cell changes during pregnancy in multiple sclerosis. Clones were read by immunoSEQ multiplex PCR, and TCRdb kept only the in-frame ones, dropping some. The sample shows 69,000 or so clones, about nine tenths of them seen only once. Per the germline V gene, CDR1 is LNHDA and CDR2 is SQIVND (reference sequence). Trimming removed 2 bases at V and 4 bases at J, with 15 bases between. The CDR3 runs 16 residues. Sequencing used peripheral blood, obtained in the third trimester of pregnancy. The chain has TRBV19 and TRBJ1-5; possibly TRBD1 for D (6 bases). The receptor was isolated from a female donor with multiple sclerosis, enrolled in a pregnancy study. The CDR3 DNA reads TGTGCCAGTAGTATATGGCTGGGGCAGGGGAATCAGCCCCAGCATTTT. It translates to CASSIWLGQGNQPQHF.